This paragraph reports one T cell receptor (beta chain). The antigen is undetermined. Sequenced by immunoSEQ multiplex PCR; TCRdb stores in-frame clones only, minus some. The table lists under 200,000 clones, around 93% of them singletons. This entry comes from a study of T cell responses to AZD1222 COVID-19 vaccine. Study-wide points: Reports indicate that nearly half of spike-specific TCRs are directed at unmutated variant regions.

CDR3 length equals 13 residues. Per germline, CDR1 MNHEY and CDR2 SVGAGI. The germline V and J ends were trimmed by 7 bases and 1 base, with 10 bases remaining between them. This TCR came from an adult in good health. This sequence joins TRBV6-5 and TRBJ1-1; no firm D call. This specimen consisted of peripheral blood, obtained on day 0 of AZD1222 vaccination. DNA of the CDR3: TGTGCCAGCAACGGCAGACGGAACACTGAAGCTTTCTTT. This translates into CASNGRRNTEAFF.